This record looks at one T cell receptor (beta chain) sequence and its context. Its antigen is unknown. The sample is drawn from a study of PD-1 blockade in classical Hodgkin lymphoma. Points from the study as a whole: Excluded were patients who started nivolumab under 1 year after ASCT, a group that had lower diversity. Newly diagnosed patients reportedly had lower baseline TCR diversity than healthy donors.

The germline V and J ends were trimmed by 4 bases and 3 bases, with 6 bases remaining between them. The CDR3 contains 13 residues. The germline CDR1 and CDR2 sequences are KGHSH and LQKENI. This table comes from immunoSEQ multiplex PCR, and its TCRdb copy is limited to in-frame clones, with some not included. The table includes some 17,000 clones, about 75% detected once. Time point in this sample: cycle 4 day 1 (C4D1), after around six weeks of nivolumab. All trial patients relapsed after autologous stem cell transplantation. Purification of CD4+ T cells from thawed PBMCs was achieved by magnetic negative selection.

The gene calls are TRBV18 and TRBJ1-4, with D perhaps matching TRBD1 (5 bases). Sequencing used CD4+ T cells from blood, obtained before the fourth cycle of nivolumab. The receptor was isolated from a human donor with classical Hodgkin lymphoma. DNA of the CDR3: TGTGCCAGCTCACAAGGGGCTAATGAAAAACTGTTTTTT. Protein sequence: CASSQGANEKLFF.